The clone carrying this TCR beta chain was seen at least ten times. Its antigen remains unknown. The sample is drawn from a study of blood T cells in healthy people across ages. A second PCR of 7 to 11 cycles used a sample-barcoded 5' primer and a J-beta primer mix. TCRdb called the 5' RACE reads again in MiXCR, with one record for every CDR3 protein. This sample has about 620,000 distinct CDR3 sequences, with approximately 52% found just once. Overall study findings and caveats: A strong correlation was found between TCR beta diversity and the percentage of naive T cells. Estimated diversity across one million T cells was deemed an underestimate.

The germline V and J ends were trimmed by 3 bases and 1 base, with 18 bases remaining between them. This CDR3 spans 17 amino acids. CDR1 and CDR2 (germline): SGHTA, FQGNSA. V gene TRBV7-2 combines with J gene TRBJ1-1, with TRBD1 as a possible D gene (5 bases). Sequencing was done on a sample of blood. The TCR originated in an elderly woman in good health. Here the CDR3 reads CASSLGMSDSWNTEAFF. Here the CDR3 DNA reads TGTGCCAGCAGCTTGGGGATGTCCGACAGTTGGAACACTGAAGCTTTCTTT.